The 27 T cell receptor beta chains listed next were all sequenced from one sample in a study of blood T cell repertoires in COVID-19. Produced via immunoSEQ multiplex PCR; TCRdb's table is partial and in-frame only. This table holds 55,000 to 70,000 clones, 88% found once. The sequenced sample was PBMCs or T cells enriched from blood (not recorded which). These TCRs come from a woman aged 35 to 49 who had recovered from COVID-19.

The chain couples TRBV6-6 to TRBJ2-7, with a possible D match to TRBD1 (5 bases). The CDR3 sequence is 15 residues long. From germline, CDR1 is MNHNY and CDR2 SVGAGI (reference sequence). V was trimmed by 6 bases and J by 0 bases, leaving 15 bases between them. The CDR3 sequence is CASRGDRRSSYEQYF. The CDR3 region has the DNA TGTGCCAGCAGAGGCGACAGAAGGAGCTCCTACGAGCAGTACTTC.

V is TRBV7-9 and J is TRBJ1-1; D remains unclear. The CDR3 has 16 residues. Trimming stripped 5 bases from V and 0 bases from J, with 16 bases between. The V gene's germline CDR1 is SEHNR and CDR2 FQNEAQ (reference sequence). The DNA for the CDR3 is TGTGCCAGCAGCGCAGTAGCCTTGCCAGTGAACACTGAAGCTTTCTTT. Protein sequence: CASSAVALPVNTEAFF.

This chain uses TRBV7-9 with TRBJ1-6, with 7 bases identical to TRBD1. CDR1 is SEHNR and CDR2 is FQNEAQ in the germline V gene (reference sequence). The CDR3 is made up of 15 amino acids. The ends lost 5 bases at V and 2 bases at J; junction bases unmatched: 3. The CDR3 sequence is CASSRGTAYNSPLHF. The CDR3 nucleotides read TGTGCCAGCAGCAGAGGGACAGCCTATAATTCACCCCTCCACTTT.

The V call is TRBV19, the J call TRBJ1-2; TRBD1 agrees at 11 bases. Germline V CDR1 and CDR2: LNHDA, SQIVND (reference sequence). This CDR3 spans 16 amino acids. V dropped 4 bases and J dropped 4; count of bases not matched to a gene: 8. The CDR3, as DNA: TGTGCCAGTAGTAACCTAGGGACAGGGGGAATCTATGGCTACACCTTC. Residues: CASSNLGTGGIYGYTF.

The chain recombines TRBV6-5 with TRBJ1-1, with TRBD1 matching 8 bases. With 2 bases clipped from V and 4 bases from J, the junction kept 9 bases outside the gene matches. Germline CDR1 MNHEY, CDR2 SVGAGI. The CDR3 sequence is 16 residues long. Here the CDR3 reads CASSYNPQGGVTEAFF. Here the CDR3 DNA reads TGTGCCAGCAGTTACAATCCACAGGGGGGAGTCACTGAAGCTTTCTTT.

This sequence joins TRBV5-1 and TRBJ2-7, with 7 bases identical to TRBD1. The CDR3 contains 16 residues. In germline, CDR1 is SGHRS, CDR2 YFSETQ. J was trimmed by 0 bases and V by 0 bases; bases with no gene match: 6. The CDR3 nucleotides are TGCGCCAGCAGCTTGGGACAGGGCGATAGCTCCTACGAGCAGTACTTC. Protein: CASSLGQGDSSYEQYF.

The rearrangement uses TRBV3-1 (or the pseudogene TRBV3-2) and TRBJ1-5; 9 bases align to TRBD1. Germline V gene data show CDR1 as LGHDT and CDR2 as YNNKEL (reference sequence). The junction had 13 bases not matched to a gene; V was cut back by 1 base and J by 3 bases. The length of the CDR3 is 19 residues. DNA for the CDR3: TGTGCCAGCAGCCAAGTTAGGGACAGGGAGGCTTCGATCAATCAGCCCCAGCATTTT. Encoded protein: CASSQVRDREASINQPQHF.

The V call is TRBV21-1, the J call TRBJ2-7; the table's TRBD1 call for D was not verified on the DNA. TRBV21-1 constitutes a pseudogene. CDR3 size: 16 residues. Here the CDR3 DNA reads TGTGCCAGCCGAGCGACAGGGTACGGCCCCACCTACGAGCAGTACTTC. It translates to CASRATGYGPTYEQYF.

V gene TRBV10-2 combines with J gene TRBJ2-3; 8 bases agree with TRBD2. V was clipped by 4 bases and J by 1 base; unmatched bases: 4. The CDR3 sequence is 15 residues long. Germline V lookup: CDR1 WSHSY, CDR2 SAAADI. The CDR3 region is CASSGAGGGTDTQYF. The CDR3 nucleotides read TGCGCCAGCAGTGGGGCGGGGGGAGGCACAGATACGCAGTATTTT.

The V call is TRBV5-1, the J call TRBJ2-3; 11 bases align to TRBD2. The CDR3 loop spans 16 amino acids. CDR1 and CDR2 (germline): SGHRS, YFSETQ. The V gene end was trimmed by 4 bases and the J gene end by 1 base; junction bases not matched to a gene: 5. The CDR3 DNA is TGCGCCAGCAGCCCTCAACTAGCGGGGGGCACAGATACGCAGTATTTT. The encoded protein is CASSPQLAGGTDTQYF.

A single count supports this clone. This chain joins TRBV5-1 and TRBJ2-2, with 10 positions matching TRBD2. The V and J ends lost 2 bases and 8 bases, in that order; junction bases with no gene match: 6. The germline V gene has CDR1 SGHRS and CDR2 YFSETQ. The CDR3 runs 15 residues. Written as DNA, the CDR3 is TGCGCCAGCAGCTTAACTAGCGGGGTATCGGGGGAGCTGTTTTTT. Translating it yields CASSLTSGVSGELFF.

This chain joins TRBV9 and TRBJ1-5; weak D call: TRBD1 (5 bases). Trimming shortened V by 4 bases and J by 5 bases, and 10 bases separated the two germline ends. The germline V gene has CDR1 SGDLS and CDR2 YYNGEE. The CDR3 is 13 residues long. The CDR3 is CASSSGSHQPQHF. The CDR3 DNA follows: TGTGCCAGCAGCTCAGGGTCTCATCAGCCCCAGCATTTT. Supplemented by reference TRBV9 and TRBJ1-5, the full variable domain reads DSGVTQTPKHLITATGQRVTLRCSPRSGDLSVYWYQQSLDQGLQFLIQYYNGEERAKGNILERFSAQQFPDLHSELNLSSLELGDSALYFCASSSGSHQPQHFGDGTRLSIL.

The rearrangement uses TRBV18 and TRBJ2-7, with 7 bases fitting TRBD1. Germline values: CDR1 KGHSH, CDR2 LQKENI. The CDR3 consists of 12 residues. V was pared by 4 bases and J by 4 bases, with 1 base of the junction left unmatched. The CDR3: CASSQGAYEQYF. The DNA of the CDR3 is TGTGCCAGCTCACAGGGGGCGTACGAGCAGTACTTC.

Only a few counts were recorded for this clone. The CDR3 spells CASSQDMTSVSGNTIYF. CDR3 nucleotide sequence: TGCGCCAGCAGCCAAGATATGACCAGCGTCTCTGGAAACACCATATATTTT. The rearrangement uses TRBV4-1 and TRBJ1-3; D is unresolved. This CDR3 is 17 amino acids long. Germline CDR1 is MGHRA and CDR2 is YSYEKL. Trimming stripped 0 bases from V and 0 bases from J, with 12 bases between.

CDR3 in amino acids: CASSQVGRGATGELFF. Written as DNA, the CDR3 is TGTGCCAGCAGCCAGGTAGGGCGGGGGGCGACCGGGGAGCTGTTTTTT. This chain connects TRBV27 to TRBJ2-2, with TRBD2 identical over 8 bases. The CDR3 has 16 residues. The V gene end was trimmed by 6 bases and the J gene end by 5 bases; junction bases not matched to a gene: 11. The V gene's germline CDR1 is MNHEY and CDR2 SMNVEV (reference sequence).

The genes are TRBV7-8 and TRBJ2-5; perhaps TRBD1 as D (6 bases). The CDR3 is made up of 14 amino acids. V lost 4 bases and J 3 bases, leaving 12 bases between the germline ends. Germline assignment: CDR1 SGHVS and CDR2 FQNEAQ. The CDR3 loop reads CASSSPGVEETQYF. The CDR3 DNA is TGTGCCAGCAGCTCGCCAGGGGTAGAAGAGACCCAGTACTTC. Full variable domain (outside the CDR3, taken from reference TRBV7-8 and TRBJ2-5): GAGVSQSPRYKVAKRGQDVALRCDPISGHVSLFWYQQALGQGPEFLTYFQNEAQLDKSGLPSDRFFAERPEGSVSTLKIQRTQQEDSAVYLCASSSPGVEETQYFGPGTRLLVL.

V and J are TRBV2 and TRBJ2-1; TRBD2 aligns across 13 bases. Germline V lookup: CDR1 SNHLY, CDR2 FYNNEI. CDR3 size: 15 residues. V lost 5 bases, J lost 6 bases, and 4 bases stayed unmatched. The CDR3 loop reads CASSYGLAGVNEQFF. The DNA of the CDR3 is TGTGCCAGCAGTTACGGACTAGCGGGGGTCAATGAGCAGTTCTTC. The full variable domain, its missing parts supplied by reference TRBV2 and TRBJ2-1, is EPEVTQTPSHQVTQMGQEVILRCVPISNHLYFYWYRQILGQKVEFLVSFYNNEISEKSEIFDDQFSVERPDGSNFTLKIRSTKLEDSAMYFCASSYGLAGVNEQFFGPGTRLTVL.

The chain couples TRBV21-1 to TRBJ1-1; the D segment call TRBD1 is taken from the table without a DNA check. TRBV21-1 is an annotated pseudogene. The CDR3 covers 15 residues. The CDR3 region has the DNA TGTGCCAGTCGACAGGGGGCATTCATGAACACTGAAGCTTTCTTT. This translates into CASRQGAFMNTEAFF.

The J gene is TRBJ2-5, the V gene TRBV7-9, with 9 bases fitting TRBD1. The CDR3 extends over 15 amino acids. Germline CDR1 SEHNR, CDR2 FQNEAQ (reference sequence). V lost 1 base, J lost 6 bases, and 6 bases stayed unmatched. The CDR3 spells CASSLDRGLRQTQYF. The CDR3 DNA reads as TGTGCCAGCAGCTTAGACAGGGGGCTCCGGCAGACCCAGTACTTC.

The chain links TRBV24-1 to TRBJ1-1; TRBD1 agrees at 7 bases. Germline assignment: CDR1 KGHDR and CDR2 SFDVKD. The CDR3 runs 14 residues. Losses at the gene ends were 5 bases for V and 1 base for J; bases not matched to a gene: 3. The DNA for the CDR3 is TGTGCCACCAGTGGACAGGGTAGGAACACTGAAGCTTTCTTT. Translated, it gives CATSGQGRNTEAFF.

This sequence joins TRBV6-5 and TRBJ1-5; 7 positions agree with TRBD1. CDR1 and CDR2 (germline): MNHEY, SVGAGI. This CDR3 region has 15 residues. V was clipped by 6 bases and J by 3 bases; unmatched bases: 8. The CDR3: CASRRGQEVNQPQHF. DNA of the CDR3: TGTGCCAGCAGAAGAGGACAGGAGGTCAATCAGCCCCAGCATTTT.

The chain recombines TRBV7-9 with TRBJ1-5, with a weak D call TRBD1 (5 bases). Trimming left V 4 bases short and J 6 bases short, with 19 bases between. This CDR3 contains 16 residues. CDR1 and CDR2 (germline): SEHNR, FQNEAQ (reference sequence). The CDR3 sequence: CASSSSTGGDFQPQHF. The CDR3 coding sequence is TGTGCCAGCAGCTCCAGTACGGGGGGAGATTTTCAGCCCCAGCATTTT. The entire variable domain, with the rest obtained from reference TRBV7-9 and TRBJ1-5, is as follows: DTGVSQNPRHKITKRGQNVTFRCDPISEHNRLYWYRQTLGQGPEFLTYFQNEAQLEKSRLLSDRFSAERPKGSFSTLEIQRTEQGDSAMYLCASSSSTGGDFQPQHFGDGTRLSIL.

The chain combines TRBV5-6 with TRBJ2-1; 9 bases line up with TRBD1. The CDR3 loop spans 17 amino acids. Germline V gene lookup returns CDR1 SGHDT and CDR2 YYEEEE. With V trimmed by 2 bases and J by 6 bases, 12 bases remained unmatched. The CDR3 DNA sequence: TGTGCCAGCAGCTTCTTAACCGGGACAGGGTATCTCAATGAGCAGTTCTTC. This encodes CASSFLTGTGYLNEQFF.

V and J are TRBV6-5 and TRBJ1-1, with no clear D. V was pared by 1 base and J by 2 bases, with 8 bases between. In germline, CDR1 is MNHEY, CDR2 SVGAGI. This CDR3 has 14 residues. The CDR3 loop reads CASSYWAVNTEAFF. The CDR3 region has the DNA TGTGCCAGCAGTTACTGGGCAGTTAACACTGAAGCTTTCTTT.

The chain couples TRBV9 to TRBJ2-3, with D possibly matching TRBD2 (7 bases). Germline V gene lookup returns CDR1 SGDLS and CDR2 YYNGEE. The CDR3 sequence is 16 residues long. Trimming cost V 4 bases and J 4 bases, with 19 bases left between them. This CDR3 is CASSLKGGGIADTQYF. CDR3 sequence (DNA): TGTGCCAGCAGCCTAAAAGGGGGGGGTATCGCAGATACGCAGTATTTT. The full variable domain, with the rest looked up from reference TRBV9 and TRBJ2-3, is DSGVTQTPKHLITATGQRVTLRCSPRSGDLSVYWYQQSLDQGLQFLIQYYNGEERAKGNILERFSAQQFPDLHSELNLSSLELGDSALYFCASSLKGGGIADTQYFGPGTRLTVL.

The chain recombines TRBV27 with TRBJ1-6; a weak D match, TRBD1 (6 bases). This CDR3 contains 14 residues. V lost 4 bases and J 5 bases, leaving 9 bases between the germline ends. Looked up from germline, CDR1 is MNHEY and CDR2 is SMNVEV (reference sequence). As DNA, the CDR3 is TGTGCCAGCAGTTCGACAGGTCATAATTCACCCCTCCACTTT. This translates into CASSSTGHNSPLHF.

This clone was counted a single time. The chain uses TRBV24-1 and TRBJ1-1, with 8 bases identical to TRBD1. The CDR3 spans 13 residues. CDR1 KGHDR and CDR2 SFDVKD come from the germline V gene. After removal of 2 bases from V and 8 bases from J, the junction contained 3 bases not matched to a gene. CDR3 sequence: CATSDSGTGEAFF. CDR3 nucleotide sequence: TGTGCCACCAGTGATTCCGGGACAGGAGAAGCTTTCTTT.